These 29 T cell receptor beta chains came from one sample sequenced in a study of shared clonotypes between healthy human individuals. The naive CD8 fraction comprised CD45RO-negative cells positively selected for CCR7 and excluded terminally differentiated effector memory CD45RA+ cells. TCRdb's copy holds only in-frame clones and misses some; the assay was immunoSEQ multiplex PCR. Among 550,000 to 600,000 clones listed, about 98% were seen once. The specimen sequenced was naive CD8+ T cells sorted from blood. These receptor sequences come from a man aged 25 to 45 in good health.

The V and J genes are TRBV4-3 and TRBJ2-7, with 12 positions matching TRBD2. The CDR3 totals 17 residues. CDR1 and CDR2 from the germline V gene are LGHNA and YSLEER. The V segment lost 0 bases and the J segment 2 bases; nucleotides outside the gene matches: 5. Here the CDR3 DNA reads TGCGCCAGCAGCCAAGAACTAGCGGGAGGTTCAGCCTACGAGCAGTACTTC. Protein sequence: CASSQELAGGSAYEQYF.

This chain uses TRBV11-2 with TRBJ2-6; 11 bases are a match to TRBD1. J lost 2 bases, V lost 1 base, and 1 base had no gene match. This CDR3 spans 17 amino acids. CDR1 SGHAT and CDR2 FQNNGV come from the germline V gene. The CDR3, as DNA: TGTGCCAGCAGCTTAGGGACAGGGGGCGCTGGGGCCAACGTCCTGACTTTC. It is translated as CASSLGTGGAGANVLTF.

The chain has TRBV19 and TRBJ2-7; TRBD2 might be the D (5 bases). This CDR3 contains 14 residues. Trimming took off 6 bases at V and 1 base at J, with 13 bases between the two ends. Germline CDR1 is LNHDA and CDR2 is SQIVND (reference sequence). The CDR3 coding sequence is TGTGCCAGTAGCCCCGCAGCGGCTTCCTACGAGCAGTACTTC. Its protein is CASSPAAASYEQYF.

V usage is TRBV28 and J usage is TRBJ2-3; 7 positions agree with TRBD2. The CDR3 covers 14 residues. Germline V lookup: CDR1 MDHEN, CDR2 SYDVKM. V trimming: 3 bases; J trimming: 4 bases; junction bases outside the gene matches: 4. Here the CDR3 DNA reads TGTGCCAGCAGTTTGAGCGGGAACGCAGATACGCAGTATTTT. It specifies CASSLSGNADTQYF.

This chain links TRBV7-2 with TRBJ2-1; D perhaps matches TRBD2 (6 bases). Trimming took off 8 bases at V and 4 bases at J, with 18 bases between the two ends. CDR1 SGHTA and CDR2 FQGNSA come from the germline V gene. There are 15 residues in the CDR3. The chain's CDR3 is CASSRPGELYNEQFF. The CDR3 region has the DNA TGTGCCAGCTCCCGTCCGGGAGAGTTGTACAATGAGCAGTTCTTC.

The chain is built from TRBV9 and TRBJ2-1; 7 positions agree with TRBD1. CDR1 is SGDLS, CDR2 YYNGEE, per germline. CDR3 length: 16 residues. Trimming took 3 bases from V and 6 from J; bases not matched to a gene: 12. The CDR3 reads CASSAEGQVKGNEQFF. DNA for the CDR3: TGTGCCAGCAGCGCCGAAGGACAGGTGAAGGGCAATGAGCAGTTCTTC.

The J gene is TRBJ1-5, the V gene TRBV6-1; D uncertain. The CDR3 has 15 amino acids. From germline, CDR1 is MNHNS and CDR2 SASEGT. Deletions cut 2 bases from V and 3 bases from J, with 11 bases between. In DNA, the CDR3 is TGTGCCAGCAGTGAAACTGGAGATCCCAATCAGCCCCAGCATTTT. It yields the protein CASSETGDPNQPQHF.

The gene calls are TRBV4-1 and TRBJ1-5, with unresolved D. Trimming removed 1 base at V and 1 base at J, with 8 bases between. The CDR3 is 15 amino acids. CDR1 MGHRA and CDR2 YSYEKL come from the germline V gene. The CDR3 DNA reads TGCGCCAGCAGCCAAGGGTCTGTGAGCAATCAGCCCCAGCATTTT. Translated: CASSQGSVSNQPQHF.

The J gene is TRBJ2-1, the V gene TRBV27, with 8 nucleotides matching TRBD1. The CDR3 spans 15 residues. V shed 5 bases, J shed 2 bases, and the junction held 5 bases outside the gene matches. Germline-derived CDR1 and CDR2 are MNHEY and SMNVEV (reference sequence). The CDR3 is CASSLGQGTYNEQFF. The CDR3 coding sequence is TGTGCCAGCAGTCTTGGACAGGGAACCTACAATGAGCAGTTCTTC.

The chain is built from TRBV9 and TRBJ2-7; TRBD2 aligns across 16 bases. CDR1 is SGDLS and CDR2 is YYNGEE in the germline V gene. The CDR3 is 18 amino acids. The J segment lost 5 bases and the V segment lost 3 bases, leaving 11 bases of the junction unmatched. The CDR3 is CASSAEGLAGGPFNEQYF. CDR3 bases: TGTGCCAGCAGCGCGGAGGGACTAGCGGGAGGGCCTTTCAACGAGCAGTACTTC.

This chain links TRBV7-6 with TRBJ2-1, with TRBD2 matching over 10 bases. Germline V lookup: CDR1 SGHVS, CDR2 FNYEAQ. The V gene end was trimmed by 10 bases and the J gene end by 4 bases; junction bases not matched to a gene: 16. The CDR3 contains 17 residues. Here the CDR3 reads CATRGGLAGANYNEQFF. The CDR3 nucleotides read TGTGCCACCAGGGGTGGGCTAGCGGGAGCAAATTACAATGAGCAGTTCTTC.

Comment on this clone: Other DNA sequences in this specimen translate into the identical CDR3. The rearrangement links TRBV7-8 to TRBJ2-7; the match to TRBD2 covers 13 bases. Unmatched junction bases numbered 1, after V lost 0 bases and J lost 2 bases. This CDR3 is 16 amino acids long. CDR1 and CDR2 (germline): SGHVS, FQNEAQ. The CDR3 nucleotides read TGTGCCAGCAGCTTAGCCGGACTAGCGGGGGCCTACGAGCAGTACTTC. It translates to CASSLAGLAGAYEQYF.

V is TRBV7-9 and J is TRBJ2-7, with D perhaps given as TRBD1 or TRBD2 (6 bases each). The CDR3 spans 14 residues. V lost 1 base and J lost 5, with 12 bases in between. Germline assignment: CDR1 SEHNR and CDR2 FQNEAQ (reference sequence). The CDR3 loop is CASSLEGGFNEQYF. CDR3 DNA sequence: TGTGCCAGCAGCTTAGAGGGGGGATTCAACGAGCAGTACTTC.

This chain uses TRBV4-1 with TRBJ1-5, with D perhaps matching TRBD1 (5 bases). The germline V and J ends were trimmed by 0 bases and 0 bases, with 18 bases remaining between them. Per germline, CDR1 MGHRA and CDR2 YSYEKL. This CDR3 has 19 residues. The CDR3 region has the DNA TGCGCCAGCAGCCAAGATCCAGGGATCTTAGGTTCTAGCAATCAGCCCCAGCATTTT. It encodes CASSQDPGILGSSNQPQHF.

The rearrangement links TRBV4-3 to TRBJ2-5; 8 bases are a match to TRBD1. The CDR3 sequence is 16 residues long. V was clipped by 3 bases and J by 5 bases; unmatched bases: 11. From germline, CDR1 is LGHNA and CDR2 YSLEER. In DNA, the CDR3 is TGCGCCAGCAGCCAGGAAGCTCAGGGGGCGATGGAGACCCAGTACTTC. Residues: CASSQEAQGAMETQYF.

The rearrangement links TRBV15 to TRBJ2-1, with TRBD2 identical over 10 bases. The CDR3 is 15 residues long. The ends lost 5 bases at V and 8 bases at J; junction bases unmatched: 9. Germline CDR1 reads LNHNV; CDR2 reads YYDKDF (reference sequence). For the CDR3, the DNA is TGTGCCACCAGCTATACGGGACTAGCGAACTATGAGCAGTTCTTC. Translated: CATSYTGLANYEQFF.

The count of this clone is one. In DNA, the CDR3 is TGCAGCGTTGAAGATCCTCGACAGGGAAGCTCCTACGAGCAGTACTTC. The encoded protein is CSVEDPRQGSSYEQYF. V is TRBV29-1 and J is TRBJ2-7; TRBD1 matches 7 bases. CDR1 SQVTM and CDR2 ANQGSEA come from the germline V gene. V shed 0 bases and J 0 bases; nucleotides not matched to a gene: 8. The CDR3 is made up of 16 amino acids.

J is TRBJ1-5 and V is TRBV5-1, with TRBD1 as a possible D gene (5 bases). CDR1 SGHRS and CDR2 YFSETQ come from the germline V gene. V lost 2 bases, J lost 7 bases, and 13 bases lay in between. The CDR3 length is 14 residues. DNA for the CDR3: TGCGCCAGCAGCTTAGAGGGGAAGGGCCAGCCCCAGCATTTT. Translated: CASSLEGKGQPQHF.

The chain couples TRBV2 to TRBJ2-1; the match to TRBD2 covers 7 bases. Germline V gives CDR1 SNHLY, CDR2 FYNNEI. V was pared by 7 bases and J by 6 bases, with 9 bases of the junction left unmatched. The CDR3 spans 14 residues. The CDR3 sequence is CASTPGLNSNEQFF. CDR3 in DNA: TGTGCCAGCACCCCGGGACTAAATTCCAATGAGCAGTTCTTC.

J is TRBJ2-7 and V is TRBV1; the DNA was not used to check the table's D call, TRBD1. TRBV1 is marked as a pseudogene. This CDR3 spans 17 amino acids. The CDR3 loop is CTSSRTANRGQAYEQYF. The CDR3 bases are TGCACCAGCAGTCGAACCGCCAACAGGGGACAGGCCTACGAGCAGTACTTC.

The rearrangement uses TRBV27 and TRBJ2-7; D is perhaps TRBD2 (5 bases). V lost 6 bases and J 9 bases, leaving 18 bases between the germline ends. The CDR3 covers 13 residues. The germline V gene has CDR1 MNHEY and CDR2 SMNVEV (reference sequence). This CDR3 reads CASSRGIRLGQYF. DNA for the CDR3: TGTGCCAGCAGCCGGGGAATACGATTGGGGCAGTACTTC.

A note on this clone: The sample contains more than one DNA sequence encoding this CDR3. The J gene is TRBJ2-7, the V gene TRBV7-9; no reliable D call. This CDR3 has 12 residues. The germline V gene has CDR1 SEHNR and CDR2 FQNEAQ (reference sequence). V lost 2 bases and J lost 4, with 6 bases in between. In DNA form, the CDR3 reads TGTGCCAGCAGCTTATCCCCTTACGAGCAGTACTTC. It yields the protein CASSLSPYEQYF.

In its sample, this clone was seen once. This sample includes further DNA sequences coding for the same CDR3. The chain links TRBV28 to TRBJ2-5; the D gene is possibly TRBD2 (5 bases). The germline CDR1 and CDR2 sequences are MDHEN and SYDVKM. V lost 5 bases and J lost 2, with 9 bases in between. This CDR3 has 13 residues. The CDR3 DNA follows: TGTGCCAGCAGTCTAGCAGATCAAGAGACCCAGTACTTC. Its protein product is CASSLADQETQYF. Using reference TRBV28 and TRBJ2-5 for the parts outside the CDR3, the full variable domain is DVKVTQSSRYLVKRTGEKVFLECVQDMDHENMFWYRQDPGLGLRLIYFSYDVKMKEKGDIPEGYSVSREKKERFSLILESASTNQTSMYLCASSLADQETQYFGPGTRLLVL.

J is TRBJ2-1 and V is TRBV15; 7 nucleotides agree with TRBD2. This CDR3 has 16 amino acids. The trim removed 1 base at V and 2 bases at J, leaving 5 bases unmatched. The germline V gene encodes CDR1 LNHNV and CDR2 YYDKDF (reference sequence). CDR3 amino acids: CATSRAPAGTYNEQFF. DNA for the CDR3: TGTGCCACCAGCAGAGCCCCAGCGGGAACCTACAATGAGCAGTTCTTC.

The chain recombines TRBV5-5 with TRBJ2-7; the match to TRBD2 covers 8 bases. This CDR3 region has 16 residues. Germline CDR1 and CDR2: SGHKS and YYEKEE (reference sequence). Germline trimming cut 0 bases from V and 3 bases from J; bases unmatched to any gene: 8. In DNA, the CDR3 is TGTGCCAGCAGCTTGGATGGCGGGGGGACGCTCTACGAGCAGTACTTC. Translation: CASSLDGGGTLYEQYF.

This rearrangement joins TRBV7-8 to TRBJ2-1, with 8 bases fitting TRBD2. CDR1 SGHVS and CDR2 FQNEAQ come from the germline V gene. J was trimmed by 4 bases and V by 5 bases; bases with no gene match: 10. CDR3 length equals 16 residues. CDR3 nucleotides: TGTGCCAGCAGCCAACCCCTAGCGGGCCTTTACAATGAGCAGTTCTTC. Residues: CASSQPLAGLYNEQFF.

This chain uses TRBV6-4 with TRBJ2-7; the match to TRBD1 covers 9 bases. The CDR3 consists of 15 residues. Germline V CDR1 and CDR2: MRHNA, SNTAGT. V trimming: 9 bases; J trimming: 0 bases; junction bases outside the gene matches: 9. CDR3 DNA sequence: TGTGCCAGTCCAGAAGAGGACAGGGGCTCCTACGAGCAGTACTTC. Its protein product is CASPEEDRGSYEQYF.

This chain connects TRBV9 to TRBJ2-2; D may be TRBD1 or TRBD2 (5 bases each). CDR3 size: 14 residues. Trimming removed 4 bases at V and 3 bases at J, with 10 bases between. In germline, CDR1 is SGDLS, CDR2 YYNGEE. The CDR3 region has the DNA TGTGCCAGCAGCCCTGGGGGTTACACCGGGGAGCTGTTTTTT. It codes for CASSPGGYTGELFF.

The rearrangement joins TRBV15 to TRBJ2-7, with 8 positions matching TRBD1. The junction had 8 bases not matched to a gene; V was cut back by 5 bases and J by 2 bases. The CDR3 has 15 residues. The germline gives CDR1 LNHNV, CDR2 YYDKDF (reference sequence). DNA for the CDR3: TGTGCCACCAGCCTCTCCCGGGACAGGCCCTACGAGCAGTACTTC. It encodes CATSLSRDRPYEQYF.